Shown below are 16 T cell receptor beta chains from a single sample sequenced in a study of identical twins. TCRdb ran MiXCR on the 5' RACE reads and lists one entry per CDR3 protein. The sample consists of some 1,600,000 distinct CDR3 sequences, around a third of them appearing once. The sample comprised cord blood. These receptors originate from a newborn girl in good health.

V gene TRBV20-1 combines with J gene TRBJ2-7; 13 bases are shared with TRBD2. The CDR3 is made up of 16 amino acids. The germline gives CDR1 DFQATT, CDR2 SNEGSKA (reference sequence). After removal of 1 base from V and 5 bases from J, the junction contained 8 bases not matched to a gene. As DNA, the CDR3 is TGCAGTGCTAGAGCTCCGAGACTAGCGGGAGGCCACGAGCAGTACTTC. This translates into CSARAPRLAGGHEQYF.

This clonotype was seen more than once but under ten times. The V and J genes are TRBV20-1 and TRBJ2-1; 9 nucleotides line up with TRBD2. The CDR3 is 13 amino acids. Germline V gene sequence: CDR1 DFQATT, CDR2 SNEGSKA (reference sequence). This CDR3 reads CSPSSGRIHEQFF. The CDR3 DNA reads TGCAGCCCCTCGAGCGGGAGGATCCATGAGCAGTTCTTC.

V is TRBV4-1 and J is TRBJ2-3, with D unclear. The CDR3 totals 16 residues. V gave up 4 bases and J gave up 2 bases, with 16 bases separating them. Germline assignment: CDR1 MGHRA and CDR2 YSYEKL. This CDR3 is CASSRIAARITDTQYF. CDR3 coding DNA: TGCGCCAGCAGCCGAATCGCGGCACGCATCACAGATACGCAGTATTTT.

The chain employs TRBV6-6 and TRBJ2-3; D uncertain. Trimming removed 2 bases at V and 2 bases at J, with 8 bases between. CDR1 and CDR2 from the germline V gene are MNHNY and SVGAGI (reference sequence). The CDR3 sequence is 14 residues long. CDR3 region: CASSYPKSTDTQYF. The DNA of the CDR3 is TGTGCCAGCAGTTACCCCAAGTCCACAGATACGCAGTATTTT.

This CDR3 is CASSLGNSGSYEQYF. The CDR3 nucleotides are TGTGCCAGCAGTTTAGGAAATAGCGGCTCCTACGAGCAGTACTTC. The genes are TRBV28 and TRBJ2-7, with a possible D match to TRBD2 (6 bases). The ends were cut back, 2 bases at V and 0 bases at J, with 11 bases in the middle. CDR3 size: 15 residues. Germline-derived CDR1 and CDR2 are MDHEN and SYDVKM.

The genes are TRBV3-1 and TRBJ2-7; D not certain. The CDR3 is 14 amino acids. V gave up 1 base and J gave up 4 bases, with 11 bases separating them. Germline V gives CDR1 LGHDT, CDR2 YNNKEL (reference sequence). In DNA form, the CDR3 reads TGTGCCAGCAGCCAAGCATTCAGGTTTTACGAGCAGTACTTC. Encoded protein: CASSQAFRFYEQYF.

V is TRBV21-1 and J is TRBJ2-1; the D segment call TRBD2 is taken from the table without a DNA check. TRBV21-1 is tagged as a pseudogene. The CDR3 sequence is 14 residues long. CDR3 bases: TGTGCCAGCAGAAAGGGACTAGCTGCCAATGAGCAGTTCTTC. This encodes CASRKGLAANEQFF.

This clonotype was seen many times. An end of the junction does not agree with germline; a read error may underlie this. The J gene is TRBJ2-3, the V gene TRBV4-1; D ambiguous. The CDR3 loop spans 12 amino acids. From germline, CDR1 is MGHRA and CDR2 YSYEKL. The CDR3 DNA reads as TGTGCCAGCAGCCAAGCCGCGGATACGCAGTATTTT. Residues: CASSQAADTQYF.

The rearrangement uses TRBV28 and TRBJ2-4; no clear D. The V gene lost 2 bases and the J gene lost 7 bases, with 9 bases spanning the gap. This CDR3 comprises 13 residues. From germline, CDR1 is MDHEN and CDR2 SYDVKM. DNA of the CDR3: TGTGCCAGCAGTTTAAATTCACCTAACATTCAGTACTTC. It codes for CASSLNSPNIQYF.

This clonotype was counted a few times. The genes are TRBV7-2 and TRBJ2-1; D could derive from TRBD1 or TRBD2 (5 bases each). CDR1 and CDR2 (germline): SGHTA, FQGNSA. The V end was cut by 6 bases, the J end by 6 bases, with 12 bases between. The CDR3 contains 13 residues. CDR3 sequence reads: CASRLGAPNEQFF. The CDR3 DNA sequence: TGTGCCAGCAGACTCGGGGCCCCCAATGAGCAGTTCTTC.

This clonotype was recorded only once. The chain's CDR3 is CASSPGLALGGTETQYF. The CDR3 DNA is TGTGCCAGCAGCCCCGGACTAGCGCTCGGAGGGACGGAGACCCAGTACTTC. This chain connects TRBV11-2 to TRBJ2-5; 9 bases are shared with TRBD2. The CDR3 runs to 17 residues. J lost 5 bases, V lost 5 bases, and 15 bases had no gene match. Germline CDR1 and CDR2: SGHAT and FQNNGV.

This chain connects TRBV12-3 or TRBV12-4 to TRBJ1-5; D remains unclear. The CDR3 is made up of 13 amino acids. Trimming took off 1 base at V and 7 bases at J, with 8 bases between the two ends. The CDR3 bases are TGTGCCAGCAGTTTAGACACGGTGCAGCCCCAGCATTTT. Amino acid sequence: CASSLDTVQPQHF.

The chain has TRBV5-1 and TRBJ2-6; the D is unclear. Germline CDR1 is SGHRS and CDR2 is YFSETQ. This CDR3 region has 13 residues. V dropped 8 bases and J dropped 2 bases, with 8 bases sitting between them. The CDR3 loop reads CASRETGANVLTF. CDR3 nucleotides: TGCGCCAGTAGGGAAACTGGGGCCAACGTCCTGACTTTC.

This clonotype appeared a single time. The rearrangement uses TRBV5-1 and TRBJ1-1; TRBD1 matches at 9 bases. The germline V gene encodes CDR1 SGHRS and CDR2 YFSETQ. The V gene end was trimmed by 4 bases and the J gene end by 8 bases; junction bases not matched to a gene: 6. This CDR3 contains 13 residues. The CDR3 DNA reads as TGCGCCAGCAGCCCAAGGACAGGGGTGGAAGCTTTCTTT. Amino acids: CASSPRTGVEAFF.

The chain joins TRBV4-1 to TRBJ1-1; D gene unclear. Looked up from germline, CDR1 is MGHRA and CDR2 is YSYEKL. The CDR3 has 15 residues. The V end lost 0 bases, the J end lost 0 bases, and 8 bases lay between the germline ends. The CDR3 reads CASSQDKKMNTEAFF. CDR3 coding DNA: TGCGCCAGCAGCCAAGATAAAAAAATGAACACTGAAGCTTTCTTT.

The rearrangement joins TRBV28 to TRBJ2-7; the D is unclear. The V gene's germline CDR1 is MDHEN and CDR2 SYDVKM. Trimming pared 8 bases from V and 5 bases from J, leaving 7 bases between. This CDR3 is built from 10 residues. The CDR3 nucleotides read TGTGCCAGCGTGGAACACGAGCAGTACTTC. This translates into CASVEHEQYF.